Listed here are 28 T cell receptor beta chains from one sample, sequenced in a study of blood T cell repertoires in COVID-19. This table comes from immunoSEQ multiplex PCR, and its TCRdb copy is limited to in-frame clones, with some not included. The sample carries 250,000 or so clones, approximately 90% recorded once. The sample comprised PBMCs or T cells enriched from blood (not recorded which). The source of these receptors is a woman aged 25 to 39 with acute COVID-19.

V gene TRBV7-6 combines with J gene TRBJ1-3; no definite D call. V lost 5 bases to trimming and J lost 4 bases, with 18 bases between them. The CDR3 totals 16 residues. Germline V gives CDR1 SGHVS, CDR2 FNYEAQ. The CDR3 DNA follows: TGTGCCAGCAGCAATAGCCTCCCCATCGGCGGAAACACCATATATTTT. As protein: CASSNSLPIGGNTIYF.

The count of this clone is one. This chain connects TRBV27 to TRBJ2-5; TRBD2 matches 11 bases. The CDR3 is made up of 15 amino acids. J lost 5 bases, V lost 4 bases, and 6 bases had no gene match. Germline assignment: CDR1 MNHEY and CDR2 SMNVEV (reference sequence). The DNA for the CDR3 is TGTGCCAGCAGTTCGACTAGCGGGACGGGGGAGACCCAGTACTTC. Translating gives CASSSTSGTGETQYF.

V is TRBV4-1 and J is TRBJ2-1; tentative D call: TRBD2 (6 bases). V lost 1 base and J 1 base, leaving 11 bases between the germline ends. Looked up from germline, CDR1 is MGHRA and CDR2 is YSYEKL. The CDR3 is 16 amino acids. The CDR3 nucleotides are TGCGCCAGCAGCCAAGTGCTCGGAGGGTCCTACAATGAGCAGTTCTTC. It translates to CASSQVLGGSYNEQFF.

The chain links TRBV24-1 to TRBJ1-5; D not certain. The CDR3 contains 14 residues. V was trimmed by 1 base and J by 4 bases, leaving 7 bases between them. Germline V gives CDR1 KGHDR, CDR2 SFDVKD. The CDR3 sequence is CATSDFTENQPQHF. The CDR3 DNA follows: TGTGCCACCAGTGATTTTACGGAGAATCAGCCCCAGCATTTT.

The chain couples TRBV18 to TRBJ2-3; no definite D call. Germline CDR1 is KGHSH and CDR2 is LQKENI. CDR3 length equals 14 residues. The germline V and J ends were trimmed by 0 bases and 6 bases, with 10 bases remaining between them. The CDR3 here is CASSPPANKDTQYF. The CDR3 DNA is TGTGCCAGCTCACCACCAGCGAACAAGGATACGCAGTATTTT. The full variable domain, rest sourced from reference TRBV18 and TRBJ2-3, is NAGVMQNPRHLVRRRGQEARLRCSPMKGHSHVYWYRQLPEEGLKFMVYLQKENIIDESGMPKERFSAEFPKEGPSILRIQQVVRGDSAAYFCASSPPANKDTQYFGPGTRLTVL.

The chain has TRBV4-1 and TRBJ2-1; 8 bases are shared with TRBD2. From germline, CDR1 is MGHRA and CDR2 YSYEKL. Trimming at V came to 5 bases and at J to 9 bases, leaving 18 bases not matched to a gene. The CDR3 sequence is 17 residues long. CDR3 in DNA: TGCGCCAGCAGCTATACTCAACAGGGTTTTAGCGGGATTGAGCAGTTCTTC. Translating gives CASSYTQQGFSGIEQFF.

The rearrangement joins TRBV13 to TRBJ2-1; a weak D match, TRBD2 (5 bases). The CDR3 extends over 19 amino acids. V was trimmed by 2 bases and J by 4 bases, leaving 24 bases between them. From germline, CDR1 is PRHDT and CDR2 FYEKMQ (reference sequence). The CDR3 coding sequence is TGTGCCAGCAGCTTAATTGCGTTGTTTTCTAGCCGGAGTTACAATGAGCAGTTCTTC. This sequence encodes CASSLIALFSSRSYNEQFF.

Here the CDR3 reads CASSVGGQGYTGELFF. The CDR3 nucleotides read TGTGCCAGCAGCGTTGGGGGACAGGGATATACCGGGGAGCTGTTTTTT. The chain links TRBV9 to TRBJ2-2; 9 bases fit TRBD1. The junction had 7 bases not matched to a gene; V was cut back by 2 bases and J by 5 bases. The germline V gene encodes CDR1 SGDLS and CDR2 YYNGEE. CDR3 length: 16 amino acids.

This chain joins TRBV27 and TRBJ1-5, with D hard to call. Germline V gene sequence: CDR1 MNHEY, CDR2 SMNVEV (reference sequence). V gave up 7 bases and J gave up 2 bases, with 15 bases separating them. This CDR3 region has 15 residues. CDR3 loop: CASKTRERGNQPQHF. As DNA, the CDR3 is TGTGCCAGCAAAACCCGGGAGAGAGGCAATCAGCCCCAGCATTTT.

This clone occurred a few times. The V and J genes are TRBV5-1 and TRBJ2-1, with 7 bases fitting TRBD2. The V gene's germline CDR1 is SGHRS and CDR2 YFSETQ. This CDR3 contains 16 residues. J gave up 7 bases and V 2 bases, and 12 bases lay outside the gene matches. CDR3 in amino acids: CASSLMAGETTNEQFF. The CDR3 DNA follows: TGCGCCAGCAGCTTAATGGCGGGAGAGACAACGAATGAGCAGTTCTTC.

This chain joins TRBV7-9 and TRBJ1-2, with 7 bases matching TRBD1. V shed 5 bases, J shed 6 bases, and the junction held 3 bases outside the gene matches. The CDR3 is made up of 12 amino acids. Germline V CDR1 and CDR2: SEHNR, FQNEAQ (reference sequence). This CDR3 is CASSVGTDGYTF. CDR3 sequence (DNA): TGTGCCAGCAGCGTTGGGACAGATGGCTACACCTTC.

This clone was counted between two and nine times. This chain connects TRBV4-2 to TRBJ2-2; a weak D match, TRBD2 (5 bases). Trimming removed 1 base at V and 7 bases at J, with 16 bases between. CDR3 size: 16 residues. CDR1 and CDR2 (germline): LGHNA, YNFKEQ. The CDR3 DNA follows: TGTGCCAGCAGCCAAGGGACTTCTCTTAAGGGCGGGGAGCTGTTTTTT. Translated, it gives CASSQGTSLKGGELFF.

The chain employs TRBV9 and TRBJ1-2; no clear D gene. The CDR3 contains 13 residues. Deletions cut 2 bases from V and 8 bases from J, with 13 bases between. Germline V CDR1 and CDR2: SGDLS, YYNGEE. The DNA of the CDR3 is TGTGCCAGCAGCGTGGGAGGGCTGATGGGCTACACCTTC. This codes for CASSVGGLMGYTF.

J is TRBJ2-3 and V is TRBV7-9; 7 positions agree with TRBD1. The CDR3 has 16 amino acids. Germline loops: CDR1 SEHNR, CDR2 FQNEAQ (reference sequence). The J segment lost 2 bases and the V segment lost 5 bases, leaving 10 bases of the junction unmatched. This chain's CDR3 is CASSPPTGYPTDTQYF. The CDR3 DNA follows: TGTGCCAGCAGCCCCCCGACAGGGTACCCCACAGATACGCAGTATTTT.

The chain carries TRBV9 and TRBJ2-1; 13 positions match TRBD2. From germline, CDR1 is SGDLS and CDR2 YYNGEE. CDR3 size: 17 residues. V lost 4 bases to trimming and J lost 5 bases; unmatched junction nucleotides: 9. This chain's CDR3 is CASSMYSGLAGDNEQFF. The CDR3, as DNA: TGTGCCAGCAGCATGTATTCCGGACTAGCGGGAGACAATGAGCAGTTCTTC.

The chain is built from TRBV4-2 and TRBJ2-7, with D tentatively TRBD2 (6 bases). V lost 1 base and J lost 3, with 19 bases in between. The CDR3 sequence is 17 residues long. CDR1 and CDR2 (germline): LGHNA, YNFKEQ. CDR3 bases: TGTGCCAGCAGCCAAGTAAGGTCGGGACTCACGTACTACGAGCAGTACTTC. Translation gives CASSQVRSGLTYYEQYF.

The chain combines TRBV23-1 with TRBJ1-3; TRBD1 might be the D (5 bases). TRBV23-1 counts as an open reading frame of uncertain function. V gave up 4 bases and J gave up 0 bases, with 10 bases separating them. This CDR3 is 15 amino acids long. CDR3 loop: CASSPRQNSGNTIYF. DNA for the CDR3: TGCGCCAGCAGTCCCAGACAGAACTCTGGAAACACCATATATTTT.

This chain connects TRBV5-6 to TRBJ2-5; 9 nucleotides match TRBD2. CDR1 is SGHDT, CDR2 YYEEEE, per germline. The CDR3 runs to 14 residues. The trim removed 2 bases at V and 4 bases at J, leaving 3 bases unmatched. In DNA, the CDR3 is TGTGCCAGCAGCTTACTTAGCGGGAGAGAGACCCAGTACTTC. Translated, it gives CASSLLSGRETQYF.

The rearrangement links TRBV2 to TRBJ1-2; possible D gene TRBD1, 5 bases. The CDR3 contains 12 residues. Germline V gene data show CDR1 as SNHLY and CDR2 as FYNNEI. V lost 6 bases to trimming and J lost 8 bases, with 13 bases between them. The CDR3 DNA reads TGTGCCAGCAGCCCGGTGGACACGGGCTACACCTTC. This codes for CASSPVDTGYTF. The variable domain in full, completed from reference TRBV2 and TRBJ1-2, reads EPEVTQTPSHQVTQMGQEVILRCVPISNHLYFYWYRQILGQKVEFLVSFYNNEISEKSEIFDDQFSVERPDGSNFTLKIRSTKLEDSAMYFCASSPVDTGYTFGSGTRLTVV.

Here the CDR3 reads CASSQVERSSGRVGETQYF. CDR3 bases: TGTGCCAGCAGCCAAGTTGAGCGGTCTAGCGGGAGGGTAGGGGAGACCCAGTACTTC. The J gene is TRBJ2-5, the V gene TRBV14; 12 positions agree with TRBD2. The CDR3 is 19 residues long. Germline V gene lookup returns CDR1 SGHDN and CDR2 FVKESK. V lost 1 base and J lost 5; bases outside the gene matches: 14.

The rearrangement uses TRBV10-3 and TRBJ2-7, with D maybe TRBD2 (5 bases). CDR1 is ENHRY, CDR2 SYGVKD, per germline. With 6 bases removed from V and 7 bases from J, the gap between germline ends came to 19 bases. The CDR3 is 14 amino acids. The CDR3 DNA is TGTGCCATCAGGGGAGAGGCAGGTTCGAGGGAGCAGTACTTC. This gives the protein CAIRGEAGSREQYF.

V gene TRBV7-9 combines with J gene TRBJ1-6; D unresolved. Trimming pared 3 bases from V and 8 bases from J, leaving 14 bases between. The CDR3 has 15 amino acids. Per the germline V gene, CDR1 is SEHNR and CDR2 is FQNEAQ (reference sequence). As DNA, the CDR3 is TGTGCCAGCAGCTTTTTCGACTACACGGATTCACCCCTCCACTTT. It is translated as CASSFFDYTDSPLHF.

V is TRBV19 and J is TRBJ1-5; TRBD1 aligns across 7 bases. Germline V lookup: CDR1 LNHDA, CDR2 SQIVND (reference sequence). CDR3 size: 14 residues. The J segment lost 3 bases and the V segment lost 5 bases, leaving 4 bases of the junction unmatched. The CDR3: CASSRTGPNQPQHF. DNA of the CDR3: TGTGCCAGTAGTCGGACAGGCCCCAATCAGCCCCAGCATTTT.

This sequence joins TRBV28 and TRBJ1-5; a possible D gene is TRBD1 (5 bases). The CDR3 is 12 amino acids. The V and J ends lost 8 bases and 5 bases respectively, with 10 bases between them. Germline assignment: CDR1 MDHEN and CDR2 SYDVKM. CDR3 amino acids: CASGTDHQPQHF. CDR3 DNA sequence: TGTGCCAGCGGGACTGACCATCAGCCCCAGCATTTT. Drawing the rest from reference TRBV28 and TRBJ1-5, the complete variable domain is DVKVTQSSRYLVKRTGEKVFLECVQDMDHENMFWYRQDPGLGLRLIYFSYDVKMKEKGDIPEGYSVSREKKERFSLILESASTNQTSMYLCASGTDHQPQHFGDGTRLSIL.

V gene TRBV5-1 combines with J gene TRBJ1-4; D possibly corresponds to TRBD1 (5 bases). The ends were cut back, 7 bases at V and 7 bases at J, with 17 bases in the middle. The CDR3 runs to 14 residues. Looked up from germline, CDR1 is SGHRS and CDR2 is YFSETQ. The CDR3 DNA reads TGCGCCAGCGGTTTAGGGGCCGCCGGTGAAAAACTGTTTTTT. The encoded protein is CASGLGAAGEKLFF.

As for this clone: Other DNA sequences from this sample encode an identical CDR3 as well. The CDR3 reads CASSSGTGNSPLHF. As DNA, the CDR3 is TGTGCCAGCAGCTCAGGGACAGGGAATTCACCCCTCCACTTT. The V gene is TRBV7-9, the J gene TRBJ1-6; TRBD1 matches 9 bases. The V gene's germline CDR1 is SEHNR and CDR2 FQNEAQ (reference sequence). The ends lost 4 bases at V and 7 bases at J; junction bases unmatched: 2. The CDR3 is 14 residues long.

V and J are TRBV4-2 and TRBJ2-1; 8 nucleotides agree with TRBD1. This CDR3 contains 14 residues. Germline CDR1 LGHNA, CDR2 YNFKEQ. V gave up 1 base and J gave up 6 bases; unmatched junction bases: 2. CDR3 protein: CASSQAGQGNEQFF. Written as DNA, the CDR3 is TGTGCCAGCAGCCAAGCCGGACAGGGCAATGAGCAGTTCTTC.

The chain links TRBV27 to TRBJ2-1; 10 nucleotides line up with TRBD2. The CDR3 consists of 15 residues. Per germline, CDR1 MNHEY and CDR2 SMNVEV (reference sequence). V lost 0 bases and J lost 9; bases outside the gene matches: 5. The CDR3 loop reads CASSLSLAGVGEQFF. The CDR3 coding sequence is TGTGCCAGCAGTTTATCTCTAGCGGGAGTGGGTGAGCAGTTCTTC.